The 29 T cell receptor beta chains given below trace back to one sample, sequenced in a study of blood T cell repertoires in COVID-19. Generated by immunoSEQ multiplex PCR, the TCRdb table keeps only in-frame clones and is missing some. The repertoire includes about 400,000 clones, over 85% of them detected once, and around 1.7% sits in the top ten. The sample was PBMCs or T cells enriched from blood (not recorded which). Receptor source: a woman aged 25 to 39 who had recovered from COVID-19.

This chain uses TRBV7-9 with TRBJ1-3, with TRBD1 as a possible D gene (5 bases). Trimming removed 5 bases at V and 2 bases at J, with 16 bases between. The CDR3 contains 16 residues. The germline V gene has CDR1 SEHNR and CDR2 FQNEAQ (reference sequence). CDR3 loop: CASSPKPDRAGNTIYF. CDR3 nucleotide sequence: TGTGCCAGCAGCCCGAAACCTGACAGAGCTGGAAACACCATATATTTT.

The chain uses TRBV19 and TRBJ1-1; D perhaps matches TRBD1 (5 bases). Germline CDR1 LNHDA, CDR2 SQIVND (reference sequence). CDR3 length: 15 residues. Trimming removed 4 bases from V and 0 bases from J, with 12 bases in between. CDR3 protein: CASSTHLTVNTEAFF. CDR3 in DNA: TGTGCCAGTAGTACCCATTTGACAGTGAACACTGAAGCTTTCTTT.

The J gene is TRBJ1-3, the V gene TRBV5-4; 8 nucleotides line up with TRBD1. This CDR3 has 18 amino acids. CDR1 is SGHNT and CDR2 is YYREEE in the germline V gene (reference sequence). The junction had 9 bases not matched to a gene; V was cut back by 0 bases and J by 1 base. The CDR3 sequence: CASSLDIQGASSGNTIYF. CDR3 DNA: TGTGCCAGCAGCTTGGACATTCAGGGGGCGTCATCTGGAAACACCATATATTTT.

V gene TRBV19 combines with J gene TRBJ1-2, with unresolved D. V lost 9 bases and J 4 bases, leaving 15 bases between the germline ends. The CDR3 is 13 residues long. CDR1 and CDR2 from the germline V gene are LNHDA and SQIVND (reference sequence). The CDR3 loop is CASAPREGYGYTF. DNA for the CDR3: TGTGCCAGCGCCCCGAGGGAGGGCTATGGCTACACCTTC.

V and J are TRBV27 and TRBJ2-7; no definite D call. The CDR3 extends over 13 amino acids. V was trimmed by 6 bases and J by 2 bases, leaving 11 bases between them. Germline V gene sequence: CDR1 MNHEY, CDR2 SMNVEV (reference sequence). CDR3 sequence: CASSLTLAYEQYF. The CDR3, as DNA: TGTGCCAGCAGCCTGACACTGGCCTACGAGCAGTACTTC.

In this sample, this clone turned up a few times. The same CDR3 arises from other DNA sequences in this sample as well. The chain has TRBV12-3 or TRBV12-4 and TRBJ1-2; D is unresolved. Trimming removed 5 bases from V and 8 bases from J, with 12 bases in between. CDR3 length equals 12 residues. CDR3 coding DNA: TGTGCCAGCAGTCTTCCGGGGTCAGGCTACACCTTC. Its translation is CASSLPGSGYTF.

The V and J genes are TRBV11-2 and TRBJ1-2; 7 bases are a match to TRBD1. J gave up 8 bases and V 0 bases, and 9 bases lay outside the gene matches. CDR1 and CDR2 (germline): SGHAT, FQNNGV. The CDR3 extends over 15 amino acids. The CDR3: CASSLDLKGAKGYTF. The CDR3 DNA reads TGTGCCAGCAGCTTAGATCTAAAGGGGGCGAAGGGCTACACCTTC.

The genes are TRBV7-2 and TRBJ2-7; maybe TRBD1 (6 bases). Trimming removed 0 bases at V and 3 bases at J, with 12 bases between. CDR3 length equals 15 residues. Germline-derived CDR1 and CDR2 are SGHTA and FQGNSA. The chain's CDR3 is CASSLATGKGYEQYF. The CDR3 DNA follows: TGTGCCAGCAGCTTAGCCACAGGGAAGGGCTACGAGCAGTACTTC.

CDR3 sequence: CASSRNRVPDEQYF. CDR3 coding DNA: TGTGCCAGCAGTAGAAACAGGGTCCCGGACGAGCAGTACTTC. This sequence joins TRBV2 and TRBJ2-7; tentative D call: TRBD1 (6 bases). V lost 5 bases, J lost 5 bases, and 16 bases lay in between. Germline CDR1 reads SNHLY; CDR2 reads FYNNEI. The CDR3 is 14 residues long.

The chain links TRBV7-8 to TRBJ2-5; maybe TRBD1 (6 bases). Trimming left V 5 bases short and J 2 bases short, with 12 bases between. Germline-derived CDR1 and CDR2 are SGHVS and FQNEAQ. The CDR3 contains 14 residues. The CDR3 DNA follows: TGTGCCAGCAGCAGGACAGAACTTCAAGAGACCCAGTACTTC. Amino acid sequence: CASSRTELQETQYF.

This clone was seen only a few times. The chain couples TRBV5-1 to TRBJ2-1; 8 nucleotides align to TRBD2. This CDR3 is built from 17 residues. The V gene end was trimmed by 3 bases and the J gene end by 8 bases; junction bases not matched to a gene: 16. In germline, CDR1 is SGHRS, CDR2 YFSETQ. CDR3 sequence reads: CASSSPLAGGNFDEQFF. For the CDR3, the DNA is TGCGCCAGCAGCTCCCCCTTGGCGGGAGGAAACTTCGATGAGCAGTTCTTC.

V is TRBV2 and J is TRBJ2-3; D is uncertain. V was cut by 7 bases and J by 2 bases, with 13 bases left in between. The CDR3 consists of 14 residues. Germline V gives CDR1 SNHLY, CDR2 FYNNEI. The chain's CDR3 is CASTLSTVTDTQYF. The CDR3 DNA reads TGTGCCAGCACCTTGTCGACTGTCACAGATACGCAGTATTTT.

The rearrangement links TRBV18 to TRBJ2-2, with D possibly TRBD1 on 6 matching bases. The V end was cut by 6 bases, the J end by 1 base, with 12 bases between. CDR1 KGHSH and CDR2 LQKENI come from the germline V gene. The CDR3 totals 15 residues. The CDR3: CASSIGTLNTGELFF. The CDR3 DNA follows: TGTGCCAGCTCCATCGGGACATTGAACACCGGGGAGCTGTTTTTT.

This clone appeared a single time. The chain combines TRBV15 with TRBJ2-1, with TRBD2 matching 15 bases. Germline lookup yields CDR1 LNHNV and CDR2 YYDKDF (reference sequence). The trim removed 0 bases at V and 4 bases at J, leaving 13 bases unmatched. This CDR3 spans 21 amino acids. The DNA of the CDR3 is TGTGCCACCAGCAGAGAGAGGGGACTAGCGGGAGGCCATACCAGATACAATGAGCAGTTCTTC. This encodes CATSRERGLAGGHTRYNEQFF. Full variable domain (outside the CDR3, taken from reference TRBV15 and TRBJ2-1): DAMVIQNPRYQVTQFGKPVTLSCSQTLNHNVMYWYQQKSSQAPKLLFHYYDKDFNNEADTPDNFQSRRPNTSFCFLDIRSPGLGDTAMYLCATSRERGLAGGHTRYNEQFFGPGTRLTVL.

The gene calls are TRBV7-6 and TRBJ2-7; tentative D call: TRBD1 (6 bases). The germline V gene has CDR1 SGHVS and CDR2 FNYEAQ. Trimming took off 5 bases at V and 4 bases at J, with 18 bases between the two ends. CDR3 length: 15 residues. DNA of the CDR3: TGTGCCAGCAGCACAGTACAGGGCCGACTTTACGAGCAGTACTTC. Its translation: CASSTVQGRLYEQYF.

The CDR3 loop reads CASSHSRGSLYGYTF. CDR3 coding DNA: TGCGCCAGCAGCCATTCAAGAGGGTCACTCTATGGCTACACCTTC. The chain uses TRBV4-3 and TRBJ1-2; D gene ambiguous. Per the germline V gene, CDR1 is LGHNA and CDR2 is YSLEER. Trimming pared 3 bases from V and 4 bases from J, leaving 15 bases between. The CDR3 runs 15 residues.

The CDR3 sequence is CASRGGSEAFF. CDR3 bases: TGTGCCAGCAGGGGGGGTTCGGAAGCTTTCTTT. The chain recombines TRBV27 with TRBJ1-1, with D perhaps TRBD1 (5 bases). V was trimmed by 6 bases and J by 8 bases, leaving 10 bases between them. The CDR3 is 11 amino acids. Germline CDR1 MNHEY, CDR2 SMNVEV (reference sequence).

The rearrangement links TRBV19 to TRBJ2-5; 7 bases line up with TRBD1. Germline trimming cut 4 bases from V and 1 base from J; bases unmatched to any gene: 9. In germline, CDR1 is LNHDA, CDR2 SQIVND (reference sequence). The CDR3 length is 16 residues. CDR3 in amino acids: CASSTIPGQPQETQYF. The CDR3 nucleotides read TGTGCCAGTAGTACTATACCGGGACAGCCCCAAGAGACCCAGTACTTC.

J is TRBJ1-1 and V is TRBV9; 7 nucleotides line up with TRBD1. Germline assignment: CDR1 SGDLS and CDR2 YYNGEE. The J segment lost 6 bases and the V segment lost 3 bases, leaving 14 bases of the junction unmatched. The CDR3 extends over 16 amino acids. DNA for the CDR3: TGTGCCAGCAGCGCAGTAGTCACAGGGGCTACTCCTGAAGCTTTCTTT. This gives the protein CASSAVVTGATPEAFF. Combining the CDR3 with reference TRBV9 and TRBJ1-1 gives the whole variable domain DSGVTQTPKHLITATGQRVTLRCSPRSGDLSVYWYQQSLDQGLQFLIQYYNGEERAKGNILERFSAQQFPDLHSELNLSSLELGDSALYFCASSAVVTGATPEAFFGQGTRLTVV.

This chain uses TRBV28 with TRBJ1-2; tentative D call: TRBD1 (6 bases). V was trimmed by 7 bases and J by 0 bases, leaving 12 bases between them. CDR3 size: 14 residues. Germline-derived CDR1 and CDR2 are MDHEN and SYDVKM. Here the CDR3 DNA reads TGTGCCAGCACTACGGACAGACCTAACTATGGCTACACCTTC. Translation: CASTTDRPNYGYTF.

This clone was seen a single time. CDR3 protein: CASSSSPGQVTDTQYF. The CDR3 DNA is TGTGCCAGCAGTTCAAGCCCGGGACAAGTAACAGATACGCAGTATTTT. The chain carries TRBV27 and TRBJ2-3, with TRBD1 as a possible D gene (6 bases). Trimming stripped 4 bases from V and 3 bases from J, with 17 bases between. The CDR3 loop spans 16 amino acids. Germline CDR1 reads MNHEY; CDR2 reads SMNVEV (reference sequence).

This sequence joins TRBV6-2 or TRBV6-3 and TRBJ1-6; 10 bases agree with TRBD1. Looked up from germline, CDR1 is MNHEY and CDR2 is SVGEGT. The junction had 3 bases not matched to a gene; V was cut back by 2 bases and J by 8 bases. CDR3 length: 15 residues. CDR3 in amino acids: CASSYRTGGDSPLHF. The CDR3 bases are TGTGCCAGCAGTTACCGGACAGGGGGAGATTCACCCCTCCACTTT.

The chain combines TRBV4-3 with TRBJ1-2; the D gene is possibly TRBD1 (5 bases). The CDR3 sequence is 16 residues long. Trimming pared 1 base from V and 0 bases from J, leaving 12 bases between. Germline CDR1 and CDR2: LGHNA and YSLEER. CDR3 loop: CASSQVGAGPNYGYTF. In DNA form, the CDR3 reads TGCGCCAGCAGCCAAGTTGGGGCAGGGCCTAACTATGGCTACACCTTC.

This chain links TRBV10-3 with TRBJ2-5, with 10 positions matching TRBD2. The CDR3 loop spans 16 amino acids. The J segment lost 4 bases and the V segment lost 0 bases, leaving 5 bases of the junction unmatched. The germline V gene has CDR1 ENHRY and CDR2 SYGVKD. CDR3 in DNA: TGTGCCATCAGTGAGTCTGGACTAGCGGCTTTAGAGACCCAGTACTTC. Translated: CAISESGLAALETQYF.

V and J are TRBV28 and TRBJ2-2; 10 bases are a match to TRBD1. Looked up from germline, CDR1 is MDHEN and CDR2 is SYDVKM. Trimming cost V 4 bases and J 7 bases; bases outside gene matches: 3. CDR3 length: 14 amino acids. CDR3 region: CASSSGTGVGELFF. The CDR3 DNA reads as TGTGCCAGCAGTTCAGGGACAGGGGTCGGGGAGCTGTTTTTT.

The chain combines TRBV13 with TRBJ2-1; D call uncertain. The CDR3 consists of 14 residues. Germline V CDR1 and CDR2: PRHDT, FYEKMQ (reference sequence). Trimming stripped 4 bases from V and 5 bases from J, with 12 bases between. The CDR3 here is CASSSGRRDNEQFF. CDR3 DNA: TGTGCCAGCAGCTCAGGACGCCGGGACAATGAGCAGTTCTTC.

The V gene is TRBV21-1, the J gene TRBJ1-2; the DNA was not used to check the table's D call, TRBD1. TRBV21-1 is a pseudogene. The CDR3 runs to 15 residues. CDR3 region: CAPPRDRPPYYGYTF. The CDR3 DNA follows: TGTGCCCCGCCCCGGGACAGGCCGCCTTACTATGGCTACACCTTC.

The chain couples TRBV28 to TRBJ2-2; no clear D. Looked up from germline, CDR1 is MDHEN and CDR2 is SYDVKM. The length of the CDR3 is 12 residues. V lost 3 bases and J 5 bases, leaving 4 bases between the germline ends. The CDR3 bases are TGTGCCAGCAGTTTCAGTACCGGGGAGCTGTTTTTT. This translates into CASSFSTGELFF.

The gene calls are TRBV20-1 and TRBJ1-1; D is uncertain. The V gene's germline CDR1 is DFQATT and CDR2 SNEGSKA (reference sequence). V was clipped by 3 bases and J by 0 bases, with 5 bases between them. There are 12 residues in the CDR3. Here the CDR3 reads CSASHLNTEAFF. The CDR3 nucleotides read TGCAGTGCTAGTCATCTGAACACTGAAGCTTTCTTT.